Below, 24 T cell receptor beta chains from the same sample are listed, as sequenced in a study of T cell responses to AZD1222 COVID-19 vaccine. This table comes from immunoSEQ multiplex PCR, and its TCRdb copy is limited to in-frame clones, with some not included. The table includes approximately 180,000 clones, 85% to 90% detected once. The sequencing here drew on peripheral blood, taken on day 0 of AZD1222 vaccination. Every receptor here comes from an adult in good health.

The rearrangement joins TRBV5-3 to TRBJ1-2; 7 nucleotides match TRBD1. TRBV5-3 is marked as an open reading frame, function uncertain. The CDR3 spans 16 residues. J lost 3 bases, V lost 4 bases, and 12 bases had no gene match. CDR3 nucleotide sequence: TGTGCCAGAAGCGGCCTGACAGGGCTTACTGACTATGGCTACACCTTC. Amino acid sequence: CARSGLTGLTDYGYTF.

V usage is TRBV7-8 and J usage is TRBJ2-7; 11 nucleotides agree with TRBD2. The V segment lost 6 bases and the J segment 5 bases; nucleotides outside the gene matches: 12. From germline, CDR1 is SGHVS and CDR2 FQNEAQ. The CDR3 consists of 16 residues. The CDR3 coding sequence is TGTGCCAGCAGTCCTTACCCCGGACTAGCGGGCGACGAGCAGTACTTC. Its translation is CASSPYPGLAGDEQYF. Based on the CDR3 plus reference TRBV7-8 and TRBJ2-7, the full variable domain is GAGVSQSPRYKVAKRGQDVALRCDPISGHVSLFWYQQALGQGPEFLTYFQNEAQLDKSGLPSDRFFAERPEGSVSTLKIQRTQQEDSAVYLCASSPYPGLAGDEQYFGPGTRLTVT.

As regards this clone: Other nucleotide sequences from this sample produce the same CDR3. This chain uses TRBV5-1 with TRBJ2-5, with D possibly matching TRBD1 (6 bases). This CDR3 has 13 amino acids. V was cut by 5 bases and J by 1 base, with 9 bases left in between. Germline CDR1 and CDR2: SGHRS and YFSETQ. This CDR3 is CASRAGVQETQYF. CDR3 DNA sequence: TGCGCCAGCAGGGCAGGGGTCCAAGAGACCCAGTACTTC.

CDR3 sequence (DNA): TGTGCCAGCAGCTTAGGGGGGGCGGGCACCGGGGAGCTGTTTTTT. Protein: CASSLGGAGTGELFF. The chain recombines TRBV11-2 with TRBJ2-2; D may correspond to TRBD1 or TRBD2 (6 bases each). Germline lookup yields CDR1 SGHAT and CDR2 FQNNGV. V was trimmed by 1 base and J by 4 bases, leaving 10 bases between them. This CDR3 has 15 residues.

J is TRBJ1-6 and V is TRBV24-1; D call uncertain. Germline CDR1 and CDR2: KGHDR and SFDVKD. Trimming took 5 bases from V and 4 from J, leaving 8 bases between them. The CDR3 consists of 14 residues. CDR3 sequence: CATSASRYNSPLHF. CDR3 nucleotide sequence: TGTGCCACCAGTGCTTCACGTTATAATTCACCCCTCCACTTT.

The CDR3 DNA is TGTGCCAGCAGGCCCCAGGGTTCGGCAGGGGCCGAGCAGTACGTC. It translates to CASRPQGSAGAEQYV. The rearrangement links TRBV6-5 to TRBJ2-7; TRBD1 is a possible D gene (6 bases). V lost 6 bases, J lost 6 bases, and 21 bases lay in between. This CDR3 comprises 15 residues. Germline CDR1 is MNHEY and CDR2 is SVGAGI.

The chain uses TRBV7-9 and TRBJ1-4; D unclear. Germline CDR1 and CDR2: SEHNR and FQNEAQ (reference sequence). V was pared by 4 bases and J by 6 bases, with 9 bases between. The CDR3 runs 13 residues. The CDR3 DNA reads as TGTGCCAGCAGCTCCCCCGGGGATGAAAAACTGTTTTTT. This sequence encodes CASSSPGDEKLFF.

V is TRBV10-2 and J is TRBJ1-2, with no clear D. The V gene's germline CDR1 is WSHSY and CDR2 SAAADI. This CDR3 contains 12 residues. V was trimmed by 7 bases and J by 6 bases, leaving 12 bases between them. CDR3 protein: CASKESKDGYTF. The CDR3 DNA reads TGCGCCAGCAAGGAATCGAAGGATGGCTACACCTTC.

The V gene is TRBV28, the J gene TRBJ2-1; D is uncertain. This CDR3 spans 11 amino acids. Germline loops: CDR1 MDHEN, CDR2 SYDVKM. With 2 bases removed from V and 9 bases from J, the gap between germline ends came to 5 bases. This CDR3 reads CASSLRSEQFF. The CDR3 DNA reads TGTGCCAGCAGTTTAAGGAGTGAGCAGTTCTTC.

The chain links TRBV28 to TRBJ1-5, with D unresolved. V lost 2 bases and J lost 4, with 12 bases in between. Germline V lookup: CDR1 MDHEN, CDR2 SYDVKM. The CDR3 spans 15 residues. The DNA for the CDR3 is TGTGCCAGCAGTTTAGCCAGGTTTATTAATCAGCCCCAGCATTTT. Residues: CASSLARFINQPQHF. Complete variable domain (other parts from reference TRBV28 and TRBJ1-5): DVKVTQSSRYLVKRTGEKVFLECVQDMDHENMFWYRQDPGLGLRLIYFSYDVKMKEKGDIPEGYSVSREKKERFSLILESASTNQTSMYLCASSLARFINQPQHFGDGTRLSIL.

The CDR3 is CASSELTEASTDTQYF. The CDR3 DNA reads as TGCGCCAGCAGTGAGCTGACAGAAGCTAGCACAGATACGCAGTATTTT. V and J are TRBV10-1 and TRBJ2-3; D perhaps matches TRBD1 (5 bases). Between the trimmed V and J ends, which lost 2 bases and 0 bases, there was a span of 12 bases. The CDR3 has 16 amino acids. Per germline, CDR1 WNHNN and CDR2 SYGVQD (reference sequence).

The J gene is TRBJ2-1, the V gene TRBV28; possibly TRBD2 for D (6 bases). CDR3 length equals 13 residues. Trimming left V 5 bases short and J 6 bases short, with 11 bases between. Per the germline V gene, CDR1 is MDHEN and CDR2 is SYDVKM. The CDR3 bases are TGTGCCAGCAGTGACCCCGGGGGCAATGAGCAGTTCTTC. Translation gives CASSDPGGNEQFF. The whole variable domain, filled in from reference TRBV28 and TRBJ2-1, reads DVKVTQSSRYLVKRTGEKVFLECVQDMDHENMFWYRQDPGLGLRLIYFSYDVKMKEKGDIPEGYSVSREKKERFSLILESASTNQTSMYLCASSDPGGNEQFFGPGTRLTVL.

J is TRBJ1-1 and V is TRBV28; D is unresolved. Germline values: CDR1 MDHEN, CDR2 SYDVKM. The CDR3 is made up of 15 amino acids. The germline V and J ends were trimmed by 1 base and 1 base, with 10 bases remaining between them. The CDR3 coding sequence is TGTGCCAGCAGTTTATTGAAGGGAGAGAACACTGAAGCTTTCTTT. Protein: CASSLLKGENTEAFF.

The chain combines TRBV30 with TRBJ1-2; 9 bases align to TRBD1. The CDR3 is made up of 12 amino acids. Germline trimming cut 5 bases from V and 2 bases from J; bases unmatched to any gene: 0. CDR1 is GTSNPN, CDR2 SVGIG, per germline (reference sequence). The CDR3 is CAWGTGNYGYTF. The CDR3 nucleotides are TGTGCCTGGGGGACAGGGAACTATGGCTACACCTTC.

This clone came up many times. The chain combines TRBV16 with TRBJ2-3; D gene unclear. V gave up 4 bases and J gave up 2 bases, with 7 bases separating them. The length of the CDR3 is 13 residues. Germline CDR1 is KGHSY and CDR2 is FQNENV. CDR3 residues: CASSPSHTDTQYF. The CDR3 nucleotides read TGTGCCAGCAGCCCCTCTCACACAGATACGCAGTATTTT.

J is TRBJ1-2 and V is TRBV2, with D unresolved. In germline, CDR1 is SNHLY, CDR2 FYNNEI. Trimming took off 8 bases at V and 3 bases at J, with 7 bases between the two ends. This CDR3 region has 11 residues. The CDR3 loop reads CASGQDYGYTF. The CDR3 region has the DNA TGTGCCAGCGGTCAGGACTATGGCTACACCTTC.

In its sample, this clone was seen once. The chain couples TRBV12-5 to TRBJ1-1; no definite D call. The V gene lost 6 bases and the J gene lost 3 bases, with 11 bases spanning the gap. Germline V gives CDR1 LGHNT, CDR2 FRNRAP. This CDR3 comprises 13 residues. For the CDR3, the DNA is TGTGCTAGTGGGTCTCGGGCCGACACTGAAGCTTTCTTT. Amino acid sequence: CASGSRADTEAFF.

The V call is TRBV13, the J call TRBJ1-3; possibly TRBD1 for D (6 bases). Trimming took 1 base from V and 4 from J, leaving 11 bases between them. The CDR3 length is 15 residues. Per the germline V gene, CDR1 is PRHDT and CDR2 is FYEKMQ (reference sequence). For the CDR3, the DNA is TGTGCCAGCAGCTTAGCAGGGGCGCAGGGAAACACCATATATTTT. It yields the protein CASSLAGAQGNTIYF.

The chain links TRBV6-6 to TRBJ1-2; D is unresolved. V lost 5 bases and J lost 3, with 16 bases in between. CDR1 and CDR2 (germline): MNHNY, SVGAGI (reference sequence). The CDR3 spans 15 residues. CDR3 amino acids: CASSRRQADYYGYTF. The CDR3 DNA follows: TGTGCCAGCAGTCGCCGGCAGGCCGACTACTATGGCTACACCTTC.

The chain recombines TRBV10-3 with TRBJ2-6; D unresolved. The V end lost 10 bases, the J end lost 0 bases, and 10 bases lay between the germline ends. CDR1 ENHRY and CDR2 SYGVKD come from the germline V gene. This CDR3 has 14 amino acids. CDR3 coding DNA: TGTGCCACCGGAATCCTCTCTGGGGCCAACGTCCTGACTTTC. Its translation: CATGILSGANVLTF.

This chain links TRBV11-1 with TRBJ2-1; D perhaps matches TRBD1 (5 bases). The V gene lost 3 bases and the J gene lost 9 bases, with 15 bases spanning the gap. Germline V gene data show CDR1 as SGHAT and CDR2 as FQDESV (reference sequence). The length of the CDR3 is 14 residues. The CDR3: CASSLGRTIVEQFF. The CDR3 coding sequence is TGTGCCAGCAGCTTGGGGCGCACTATTGTTGAGCAGTTCTTC.

This rearrangement joins TRBV30 to TRBJ2-1; D may be TRBD1 or TRBD2 (5 bases each). The germline V and J ends were trimmed by 0 bases and 14 bases, with 17 bases remaining between them. CDR3 size: 13 residues. Germline V gene lookup returns CDR1 GTSNPN and CDR2 SVGIG (reference sequence). CDR3 residues: CAWSVVPGRRKFF. CDR3 bases: TGTGCCTGGAGTGTAGTACCGGGACGGAGGAAGTTCTTC.

The rearrangement uses TRBV11-2 and TRBJ2-4; 11 nucleotides match TRBD2. V shed 4 bases, J shed 9 bases, and the junction held 17 bases outside the gene matches. Per germline, CDR1 SGHAT and CDR2 FQNNGV. The length of the CDR3 is 18 residues. CDR3 in amino acids: CASSSGGQTSGGRGIQYF. CDR3 coding DNA: TGTGCCAGCAGCTCCGGCGGGCAAACTAGCGGGGGCCGGGGCATTCAGTACTTC.

The rearrangement joins TRBV10-1 to TRBJ1-6, with D possibly matching TRBD1 (5 bases). CDR3 size: 16 residues. V dropped 5 bases and J dropped 5 bases, with 16 bases sitting between them. Germline CDR1 reads WNHNN; CDR2 reads SYGVQD (reference sequence). CDR3 nucleotides: TGCGCCAGCAGTTTAAACCGGGACCTTCATAATTCACCCCTCCACTTT. It specifies CASSLNRDLHNSPLHF.